Presented here are 3 T cell receptor beta chains from one specimen sequenced in a study of follicular helper T cells after annual influenza vaccination. The time point was: 2013-2014 season, 7 days after vaccination. Using immunoSEQ multiplex PCR, the repertoire was profiled, and TCRdb retains in-frame clones only, with some absent. The data show about 5,100 clones, roughly nine tenths seen once. The material sequenced was CXCR5+ CD38- circulating T follicular helper cells from blood, taken 7 days after influenza vaccination. Subset defined: circulating Tfh, non-naive CD4+CXCR5+PD-1+ (ICOS+CD38+ or ICOS-CD38-). All receptors come from an adult who received the influenza vaccine.

The rearrangement uses TRBV15 and TRBJ2-1; 11 nucleotides line up with TRBD2. Trimming cost V 3 bases and J 4 bases; bases outside gene matches: 5. The CDR3 consists of 16 residues. Germline loops: CDR1 LNHNV, CDR2 YYDKDF (reference sequence). CDR3 nucleotides: TGTGCCACCAGCAGGTTAACTAGCGGGGGATACAATGAGCAGTTCTTC. Translated, it gives CATSRLTSGGYNEQFF.

The chain combines TRBV13 with TRBJ2-3, with D tentatively TRBD2 (6 bases). With 5 bases removed from V and 2 bases from J, the gap between germline ends came to 14 bases. The germline CDR1 and CDR2 sequences are PRHDT and FYEKMQ (reference sequence). CDR3 length: 15 residues. CDR3 sequence reads: CASSLRTTHTDTQYF. The CDR3 bases are TGTGCCAGCAGCCTCCGGACTACGCACACAGATACGCAGTATTTT.

The V and J genes are TRBV5-5 and TRBJ1-2; D gene uncertain. Trimming removed 4 bases at V and 2 bases at J, with 15 bases between. The CDR3 sequence is 15 residues long. Germline V gene lookup returns CDR1 SGHKS and CDR2 YYEKEE (reference sequence). The CDR3 nucleotides read TGTGCCAGCAGCCACGGACCGGACTCAAACTATGGCTACACCTTC. Translation gives CASSHGPDSNYGYTF.